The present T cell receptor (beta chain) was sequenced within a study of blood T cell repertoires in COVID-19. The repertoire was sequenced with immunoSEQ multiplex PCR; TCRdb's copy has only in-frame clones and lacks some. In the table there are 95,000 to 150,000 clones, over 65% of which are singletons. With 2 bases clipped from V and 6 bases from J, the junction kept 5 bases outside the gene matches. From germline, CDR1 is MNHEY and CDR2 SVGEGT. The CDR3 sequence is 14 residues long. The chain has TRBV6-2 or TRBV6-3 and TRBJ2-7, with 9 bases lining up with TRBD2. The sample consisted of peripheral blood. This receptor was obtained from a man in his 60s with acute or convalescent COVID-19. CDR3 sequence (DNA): TGTGCCAGCAGTTACGCGGGAGGGCCTACCGAGCAGTACTTC. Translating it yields CASSYAGGPTEQYF.